This T cell receptor beta chain was sequenced during a study of blood T cell repertoires in COVID-19 (dated by TCRdb to about 2020). Notes on the research overall: The collaborator samples originated in the United States, Italy and Spain and spanned the acute and convalescent phases of COVID-19. The material from the prospective study consisted of cDNA or gDNA derived from T cells, B-cell-depleted T cells, or PBMCs. Subjects who had been exposed to COVID-19, were actively infected with it, or had recovered from it provided the deeply sampled blood TCRbeta repertoires that made up the dataset. The repertoires were released in a freely available public database meant as a resource for research on the immune response to SARS-CoV-2. The samples were drawn from the first 160 participants of the ongoing ImmuneRACE study and from 950 to 1,500 subjects provided by 6 global collaborators. A de-identified subject ID, COVID-19 status, age in years and sex were almost always included in the sample metadata. Where available, HLA class I and class II types were taken from metadata supplied by the sample provider and were not determined by assay-based typing.

TCRbeta CDR3 regions were amplified from genomic DNA using the immunoSEQ Assay, a bias-controlled multiplex PCR. As for the authors' bioinformatics: Nucleated cell counts per sample were estimated from amplification of reference gene primers within the assay. To quantify the absolute abundance of each unique TCRbeta CDR3 rearrangement, sequence reads were collapsed and filtered. For each sample, productive Simpson clonality was calculated as the square root of Simpson's diversity index across productive rearrangements. This is the immuneACCESS table as TCRdb keeps it, with only in-frame sequences that have V and J called. A part of the clones is gone; compared with another copy, unresolved V genes explain less than half, and the rest is unexplained. That table gives V, J and clone size, and the DNA gave D and trimming. The sample table records about 170,000 clones; roughly 86% of these occur just once. 0.45% to 0.6% of the sample goes to the ten largest clones.

On this clone: The antigen this receptor binds is unknown. Base qualities were left out, and no much larger clone turns up one base away.

A distance of 11 bases separates the germline ends of V and J, which lose 3 bases and 0 bases respectively. CDR3 length: 15 amino acids, cysteine to phenylalanine. The sequence is cut down to CDR3 DNA, 45 bases in frame from base 1. Taken from the germline V gene (reference sequence), the CDR1 and CDR2 loops are GTSNPN and SVGIG. In Seattle, one collaborating source enrolled patients while the infection was active and tracked those patients longitudinally over the course of disease. Whole blood was collected in K2EDTA tubes by collaborating institutions according to the institutions' own protocols. For TCRbeta analysis, collaborators shipped samples in one of three forms: frozen whole blood, isolated PBMCs, or DNA extracted from either of those sample types. Findings and caveats that apply to the study as a whole: Clinical and demographic metadata were provided uncurated, with the amount varying by source and participant.

Sequences were obtained from peripheral blood. This clonotype was sampled from a man aged 55 to 69 with COVID-19, enrolled during active disease. The V and J genes are TRBV30 and TRBJ2-2; a weak D assignment points to TRBD2 (5 bases agree). CDR3 loop: CAWSRRFSNTGELFF. The DNA sequence follows: TGTGCCTGGAGCAGGAGGTTCTCGAACACCGGGGAGCTGTTTTTT.